Listed below are T cell receptor beta chains from one sample, sequenced in a study of OX40 agonist ivuxolimab in advanced cancers. Sequencing was performed with immunoSEQ multiplex PCR; in TCRdb, only in-frame clones are kept and a portion is missing. Of fewer than 40,000 clones in the sample, about 88% were seen once. This specimen was CD4+ or CD8+ T cells sorted from blood, taken in a trial of the OX40 agonist ivuxolimab. The receptors come from an adult with an advanced solid tumor such as melanoma, head and neck, liver or kidney cancer. The CDR3 runs from the conserved cysteine through the conserved F or W. A D gene is named only where the DNA matches it firmly. Only part of the rows carry a size: once, few, many, or a class if the clone is expanded.

d_call: TRBD1; clone_size: .; j_call: TRBJ2-1; v_call: TRBV27; cdr3_aa: CASSQGTANSYNEQFF; cdr3_nt: TGTGCCAGCAGCCAGGGGACAGCTAACTCCTACAATGAGCAGTTCTTC
d_call: TRBD2; clone_size: .; j_call: TRBJ2-1; v_call: TRBV6-6; cdr3_aa: CASSYSGGGNEQFF; cdr3_nt: TGTGCCAGCAGTTACTCGGGGGGGGGAAATGAGCAGTTCTTC
d_call: .; clone_size: few; j_call: TRBJ1-1; v_call: TRBV7-9; cdr3_aa: CASSAINTEAFF; cdr3_nt: TGTGCCAGCAGCGCCATTAACACTGAAGCTTTCTTT
d_call: .; clone_size: .; j_call: TRBJ1-5; v_call: TRBV7-9; cdr3_aa: CASSDFAGRADQPQHF; cdr3_nt: TGTGCCAGCAGCGACTTTGCGGGCAGGGCCGATCAGCCCCAGCATTTT
d_call: .; clone_size: once; j_call: TRBJ2-2; v_call: TRBV10-3; cdr3_aa: CAISEGRSTGELFF; cdr3_nt: TGTGCCATCAGTGAAGGGAGAAGCACCGGGGAGCTGTTTTTT
d_call: TRBD2; clone_size: .; j_call: TRBJ2-7; v_call: TRBV11-3; cdr3_aa: CASSFGSVGGAYEQYF; cdr3_nt: TGTGCCAGCAGCTTCGGATCCGTCGGGGGGGCCTACGAGCAGTACTTC
d_call: .; clone_size: .; j_call: TRBJ2-3; v_call: TRBV7-9; cdr3_aa: CASSSRTDVTDTQYF; cdr3_nt: TGTGCCAGCAGCTCCCGGACAGATGTGACAGATACGCAGTATTTT
d_call: .; clone_size: .; j_call: TRBJ2-3; v_call: TRBV7-9; cdr3_aa: CASSFGTDTQYF; cdr3_nt: TGTGCCAGCAGCTTTGGGACAGATACGCAGTATTTT
d_call: .; clone_size: .; j_call: TRBJ1-1; v_call: TRBV7-2; cdr3_aa: CASSLNSFDEAFF; cdr3_nt: TGTGCCAGCAGCTTGAACAGCTTCGATGAAGCTTTCTTT
d_call: TRBD1; clone_size: .; j_call: TRBJ2-1; v_call: TRBV5-1; cdr3_aa: CASSTRQGYGLNEQFF; cdr3_nt: TGCGCCAGCAGCACCCGACAGGGATATGGCTTAAATGAGCAGTTCTTC
d_call: .; clone_size: once; j_call: TRBJ2-7; v_call: TRBV2; cdr3_aa: CASSESETVYEQYF; cdr3_nt: TGTGCCAGCAGTGAAAGCGAAACAGTCTACGAGCAGTACTTC
d_call: .; clone_size: once; j_call: TRBJ1-1; v_call: TRBV10-2; cdr3_aa: CASSESRTVNTEAFF; cdr3_nt: TGCGCCAGCAGTGAGTCAAGGACAGTGAACACTGAAGCTTTCTTT
d_call: .; clone_size: once; j_call: TRBJ1-5; v_call: TRBV4-1; cdr3_aa: CASSHQGQPQHF; cdr3_nt: TGCGCCAGCAGCCACCAGGGGCAGCCCCAGCATTTT
d_call: TRBD1; clone_size: .; j_call: TRBJ1-5; v_call: TRBV30; cdr3_aa: CAWSVQGNQPQHF; cdr3_nt: TGTGCCTGGAGTGTACAGGGGAATCAGCCCCAGCATTTT
d_call: TRBD1; clone_size: .; j_call: TRBJ1-2; v_call: TRBV5-6; cdr3_aa: CASSLSQGAKLYGYTF; cdr3_nt: TGTGCCAGCAGCTTGTCGCAGGGGGCAAAACTCTATGGCTACACCTTC
d_call: TRBD1; clone_size: .; j_call: TRBJ2-1; v_call: TRBV19; cdr3_aa: CASSIGGSLTLRTGSNEQFF; cdr3_nt: TGTGCCAGTAGTATAGGAGGCAGCTTAACGTTAAGGACAGGGAGCAATGAGCAGTTCTTC
d_call: TRBD2; clone_size: once; j_call: TRBJ2-7; v_call: TRBV27; cdr3_aa: CASSSPDPRTGGLYEQYF; cdr3_nt: TGTGCCAGCAGTTCCCCGGATCCTAGGACGGGGGGGTTGTACGAGCAGTACTTC
d_call: .; clone_size: .; j_call: TRBJ2-7; v_call: TRBV27; cdr3_aa: CASGHEQYF; cdr3_nt: TGTGCCAGCGGCCACGAGCAGTACTTC
d_call: .; clone_size: .; j_call: TRBJ2-5; v_call: TRBV6-5; cdr3_aa: CASSGEETQYF; cdr3_nt: TGTGCCAGCAGTGGTGAAGAGACCCAGTACTTC
d_call: .; clone_size: once; j_call: TRBJ2-7; v_call: TRBV7-9; cdr3_aa: CASSAQVSSEQYF; cdr3_nt: TGTGCCAGCAGCGCCCAGGTGTCCTCCGAGCAGTACTTC
d_call: .; clone_size: .; j_call: TRBJ1-1; v_call: TRBV19; cdr3_aa: CASSPPTGLRTVGTEAFF; cdr3_nt: TGTGCCAGTAGTCCCCCGACAGGACTCCGAACGGTGGGGACTGAAGCTTTCTTT
d_call: .; clone_size: .; j_call: TRBJ2-1; v_call: TRBV15; cdr3_aa: CATRHRGSRSYNEQFF; cdr3_nt: TGTGCCACCAGACATCGGGGGAGCCGTTCCTACAATGAGCAGTTCTTC
d_call: .; clone_size: .; j_call: TRBJ1-2; v_call: TRBV19; cdr3_aa: CASSHRAVNYGYTF; cdr3_nt: TGTGCCAGTAGTCATAGGGCGGTAAACTATGGCTACACCTTC
d_call: .; clone_size: .; j_call: TRBJ1-1; v_call: TRBV6-1; cdr3_aa: CASSDSAVMNTEAFF; cdr3_nt: TGTGCCAGCAGTGATAGCGCAGTAATGAACACTGAAGCTTTCTTT
d_call: .; clone_size: .; j_call: TRBJ1-1; v_call: TRBV7-8; cdr3_aa: CASSLKYTEAFF; cdr3_nt: TGTGCCAGCAGCTTAAAATACACTGAAGCTTTCTTT
d_call: TRBD1; clone_size: once; j_call: TRBJ1-1; v_call: TRBV19; cdr3_aa: CASRSGTGAGTEAFF; cdr3_nt: TGTGCCAGCCGATCCGGGACAGGTGCGGGCACTGAAGCTTTCTTT
d_call: .; clone_size: .; j_call: TRBJ2-7; v_call: TRBV2; cdr3_aa: CASSADQGSYEQYF; cdr3_nt: TGTGCCAGCAGTGCTGATCAGGGTTCCTACGAGCAGTACTTC
d_call: .; clone_size: once; j_call: TRBJ1-1; v_call: TRBV11-3; cdr3_aa: CASSLGGGDTEAFF; cdr3_nt: TGTGCCAGCAGCTTAGGAGGTGGTGACACTGAAGCTTTCTTT
d_call: .; clone_size: .; j_call: TRBJ2-1; v_call: TRBV29-1; cdr3_aa: CSVERDSEQFF; cdr3_nt: TGCAGCGTTGAAAGGGATTCTGAGCAGTTCTTC
d_call: .; clone_size: .; j_call: TRBJ2-7; v_call: TRBV10-3; cdr3_aa: CAISDLGSSYEQYF; cdr3_nt: TGTGCCATCAGTGATCTCGGGAGCTCCTACGAGCAGTACTTC
d_call: .; clone_size: .; j_call: TRBJ1-5; v_call: TRBV10-2; cdr3_aa: CASSEGYNQPQHF; cdr3_nt: TGCGCCAGCAGTGAGGGATACAATCAGCCCCAGCATTTT
d_call: .; clone_size: .; j_call: TRBJ2-2; v_call: TRBV11-2; cdr3_aa: CASSSTGRVGTGELFF; cdr3_nt: TGTGCCAGCAGCTCTACAGGGAGGGTGGGGACCGGGGAGCTGTTTTTT
d_call: .; clone_size: .; j_call: TRBJ2-1; v_call: TRBV9; cdr3_aa: CASSVGGLSYNEQFF; cdr3_nt: TGTGCCAGCAGCGTAGGGGGTCTCTCCTACAATGAGCAGTTCTTC
d_call: .; clone_size: .; j_call: TRBJ1-1; v_call: TRBV27; cdr3_aa: CASMQNTEAFF; cdr3_nt: TGTGCCAGCATGCAGAACACTGAAGCTTTCTTT
d_call: TRBD1; clone_size: .; j_call: TRBJ2-2; v_call: TRBV25-1; cdr3_aa: CASSMTGDTGELFF; cdr3_nt: TGTGCCAGCAGTATGACAGGGGACACCGGGGAGCTGTTTTTT
d_call: TRBD1; clone_size: .; j_call: TRBJ2-7; v_call: TRBV4-3; cdr3_aa: CASSQDRDRPYEQYF; cdr3_nt: TGCGCCAGCAGCCAAGACCGGGACAGACCCTACGAGCAGTACTTC
d_call: TRBD1; clone_size: .; j_call: TRBJ2-1; v_call: TRBV2; cdr3_aa: CASITSGTVYNEQFF; cdr3_nt: TGTGCCAGCATCACCTCCGGGACAGTATACAATGAGCAGTTCTTC
d_call: TRBD2; clone_size: .; j_call: TRBJ2-7; v_call: TRBV5-6; cdr3_aa: CASSFLGLAYEQYF; cdr3_nt: TGTGCCAGCAGCTTCTTAGGACTAGCGTACGAGCAGTACTTC
d_call: .; clone_size: .; j_call: TRBJ1-2; v_call: TRBV27; cdr3_aa: CASSSGTSYGYTF; cdr3_nt: TGTGCCAGCAGTTCAGGGACGTCCTATGGCTACACCTTC
d_call: .; clone_size: .; j_call: TRBJ2-5; v_call: TRBV27; cdr3_aa: CAIGQPYRETQYF; cdr3_nt: TGTGCCATAGGACAGCCGTACCGAGAGACCCAGTACTTC
d_call: .; clone_size: .; j_call: TRBJ2-5; v_call: TRBV7-9; cdr3_aa: CASSFSTPETQYF; cdr3_nt: TGTGCCAGCAGCTTCTCCACCCCAGAGACCCAGTACTTC
d_call: TRBD1; clone_size: few; j_call: TRBJ2-7; v_call: TRBV27; cdr3_aa: CASSLGGTGPYEQYF; cdr3_nt: TGTGCCAGCAGTCTAGGAGGGACAGGGCCCTACGAGCAGTACTTC
d_call: TRBD1; clone_size: .; j_call: TRBJ2-1; v_call: TRBV5-4; cdr3_aa: CASSLGDRAGSWNEQFF; cdr3_nt: TGTGCCAGCAGCTTGGGGGACAGGGCAGGGTCTTGGAATGAGCAGTTCTTC
d_call: .; clone_size: .; j_call: TRBJ1-1; v_call: TRBV25-1; cdr3_aa: CASSEGTTTEAFF; cdr3_nt: TGTGCCAGCAGTGAAGGGACAACCACTGAAGCTTTCTTT